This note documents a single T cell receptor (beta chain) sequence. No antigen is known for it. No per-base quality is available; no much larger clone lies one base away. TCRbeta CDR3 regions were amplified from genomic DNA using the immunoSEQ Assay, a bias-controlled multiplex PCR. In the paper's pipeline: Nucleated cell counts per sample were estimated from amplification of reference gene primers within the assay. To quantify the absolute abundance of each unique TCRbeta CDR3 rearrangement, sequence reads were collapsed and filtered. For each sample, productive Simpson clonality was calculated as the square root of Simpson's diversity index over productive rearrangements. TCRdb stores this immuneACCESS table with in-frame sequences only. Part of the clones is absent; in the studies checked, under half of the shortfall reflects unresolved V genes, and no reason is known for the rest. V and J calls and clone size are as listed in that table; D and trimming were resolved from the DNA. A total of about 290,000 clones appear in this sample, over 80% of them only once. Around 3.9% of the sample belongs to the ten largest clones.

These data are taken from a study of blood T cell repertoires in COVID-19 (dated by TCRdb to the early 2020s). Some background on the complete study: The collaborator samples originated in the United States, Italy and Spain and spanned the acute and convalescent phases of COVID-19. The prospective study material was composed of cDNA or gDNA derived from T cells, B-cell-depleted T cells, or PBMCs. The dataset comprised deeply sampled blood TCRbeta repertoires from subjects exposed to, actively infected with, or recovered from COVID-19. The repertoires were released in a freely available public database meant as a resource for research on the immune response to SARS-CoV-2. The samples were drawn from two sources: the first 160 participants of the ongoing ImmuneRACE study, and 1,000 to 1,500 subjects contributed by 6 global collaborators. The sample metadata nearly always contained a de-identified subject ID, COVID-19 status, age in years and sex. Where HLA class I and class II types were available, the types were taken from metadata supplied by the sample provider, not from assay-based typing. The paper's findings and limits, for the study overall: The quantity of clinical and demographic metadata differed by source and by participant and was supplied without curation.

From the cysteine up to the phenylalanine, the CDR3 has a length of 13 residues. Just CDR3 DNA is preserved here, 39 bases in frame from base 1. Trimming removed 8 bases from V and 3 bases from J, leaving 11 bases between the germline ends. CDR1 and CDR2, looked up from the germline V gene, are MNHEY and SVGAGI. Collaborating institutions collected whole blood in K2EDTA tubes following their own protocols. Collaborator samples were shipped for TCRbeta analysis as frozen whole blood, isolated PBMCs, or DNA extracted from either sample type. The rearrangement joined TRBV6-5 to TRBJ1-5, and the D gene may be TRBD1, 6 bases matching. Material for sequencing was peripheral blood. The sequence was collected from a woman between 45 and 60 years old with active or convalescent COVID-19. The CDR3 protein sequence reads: CASLGQINQPQHF. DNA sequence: TGTGCCAGCTTAGGACAGATCAATCAGCCCCAGCATTTT.